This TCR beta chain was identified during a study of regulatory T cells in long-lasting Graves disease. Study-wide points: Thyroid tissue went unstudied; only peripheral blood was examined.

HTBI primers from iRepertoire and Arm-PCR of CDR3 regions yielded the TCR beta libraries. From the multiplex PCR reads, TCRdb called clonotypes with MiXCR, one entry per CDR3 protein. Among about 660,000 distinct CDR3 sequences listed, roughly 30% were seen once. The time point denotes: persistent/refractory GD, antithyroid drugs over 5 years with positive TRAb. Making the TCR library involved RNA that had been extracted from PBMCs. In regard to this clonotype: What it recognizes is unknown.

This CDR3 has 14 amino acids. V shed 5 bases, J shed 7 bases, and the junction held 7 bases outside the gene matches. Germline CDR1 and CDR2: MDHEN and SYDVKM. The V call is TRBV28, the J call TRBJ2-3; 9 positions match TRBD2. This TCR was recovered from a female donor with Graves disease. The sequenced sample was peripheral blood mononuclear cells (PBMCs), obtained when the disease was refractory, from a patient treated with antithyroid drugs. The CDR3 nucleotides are TGTGCCAGCAGTGCGGCGGGAGGGCCTTATACGCAGTATTTT. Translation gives CASSAAGGPYTQYF.